This T cell receptor (beta chain) derives from a study of OX40 agonist ivuxolimab in advanced cancers. Overall study context: Three partial responders included one hepatocellular carcinoma patient and two cutaneous melanoma patients.

General study results and limits: A proportion of nonresponders additionally exhibited low normalized T-cell clonal expansion.

This CDR3 comprises 15 residues. Germline trimming cut 4 bases from V and 2 bases from J; bases unmatched to any gene: 8. Germline V gene lookup returns CDR1 LGHNA and CDR2 YSLEER. The data were produced by immunoSEQ multiplex PCR, yet TCRdb's version contains in-frame clones alone and is incomplete. The data show tens of thousands of clones, 92% seen once. The cohort excluded patients with autoimmune disease history or systemic immunosuppression. As regards this clone: The antigen is undetermined.

The clonotype originates from an adult with an advanced solid tumor such as melanoma, head and neck, liver or kidney cancer. The starting material was CD4+ or CD8+ T cells sorted from blood, obtained in a trial of the OX40 agonist ivuxolimab. The rearrangement joins TRBV4-3 to TRBJ2-7, with TRBD1 matching 7 bases. The CDR3 protein is CASSRSVQGTYEQYF. The DNA for the CDR3 is TGCGCCAGCAGCCGGTCGGTACAGGGGACCTACGAGCAGTACTTC.